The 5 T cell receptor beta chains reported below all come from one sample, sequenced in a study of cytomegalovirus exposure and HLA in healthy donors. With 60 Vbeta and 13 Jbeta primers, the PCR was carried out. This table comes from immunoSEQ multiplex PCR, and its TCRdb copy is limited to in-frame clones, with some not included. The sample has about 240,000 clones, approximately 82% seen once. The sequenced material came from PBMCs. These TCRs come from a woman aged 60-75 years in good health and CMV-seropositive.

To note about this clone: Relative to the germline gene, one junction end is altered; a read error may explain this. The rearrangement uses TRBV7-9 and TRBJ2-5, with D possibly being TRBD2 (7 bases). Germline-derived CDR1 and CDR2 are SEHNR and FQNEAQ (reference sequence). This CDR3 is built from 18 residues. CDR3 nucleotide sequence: TGTTCCAGCAGCTTAGCGGGTCCAGGGGACAACCGCCAAGAGACCCAGTACTTC. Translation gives CSSSLAGPGDNRQETQYF.

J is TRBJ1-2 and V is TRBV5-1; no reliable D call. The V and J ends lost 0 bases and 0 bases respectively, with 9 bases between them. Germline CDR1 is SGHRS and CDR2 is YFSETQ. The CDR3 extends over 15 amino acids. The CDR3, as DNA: TGCGCCAGCAGCTTGGCGGCAGGCGCTAACTATGGCTACACCTTC. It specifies CASSLAAGANYGYTF.

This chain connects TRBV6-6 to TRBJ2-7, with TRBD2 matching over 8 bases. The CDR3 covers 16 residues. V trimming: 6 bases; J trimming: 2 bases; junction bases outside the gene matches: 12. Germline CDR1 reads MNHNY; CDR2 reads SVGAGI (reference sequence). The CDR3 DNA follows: TGTGCCAGCAGCTACAATAGACTAGCGCGTACCTACGAGCAGTACTTC. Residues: CASSYNRLARTYEQYF.

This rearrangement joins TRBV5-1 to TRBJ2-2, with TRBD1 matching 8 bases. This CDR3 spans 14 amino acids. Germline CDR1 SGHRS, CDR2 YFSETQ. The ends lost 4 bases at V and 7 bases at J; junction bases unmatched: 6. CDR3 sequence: CASSGRQGNGELFF. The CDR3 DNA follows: TGCGCCAGCAGCGGGAGACAGGGGAACGGGGAGCTGTTTTTT.

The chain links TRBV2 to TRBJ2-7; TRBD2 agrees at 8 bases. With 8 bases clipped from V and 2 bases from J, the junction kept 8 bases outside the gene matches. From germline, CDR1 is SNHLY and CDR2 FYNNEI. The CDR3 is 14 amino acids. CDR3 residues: CASQGGTRTYEQYF. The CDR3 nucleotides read TGTGCCAGCCAAGGCGGGACTAGAACCTACGAGCAGTACTTC.